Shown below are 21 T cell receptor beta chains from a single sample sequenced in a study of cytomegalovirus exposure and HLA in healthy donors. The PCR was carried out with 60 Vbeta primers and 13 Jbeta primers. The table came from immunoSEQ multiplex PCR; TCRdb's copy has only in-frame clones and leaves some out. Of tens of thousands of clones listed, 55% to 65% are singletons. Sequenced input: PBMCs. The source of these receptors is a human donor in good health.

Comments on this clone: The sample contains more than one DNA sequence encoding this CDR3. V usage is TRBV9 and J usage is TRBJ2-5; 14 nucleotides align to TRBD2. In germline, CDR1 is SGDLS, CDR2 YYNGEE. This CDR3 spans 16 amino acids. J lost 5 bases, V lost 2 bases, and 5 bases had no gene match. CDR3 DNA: TGTGCCAGCAGCGTTGGACTAGCGGGGGGCATTGAGACCCAGTACTTC. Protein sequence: CASSVGLAGGIETQYF. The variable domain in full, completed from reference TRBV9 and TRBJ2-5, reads DSGVTQTPKHLITATGQRVTLRCSPRSGDLSVYWYQQSLDQGLQFLIQYYNGEERAKGNILERFSAQQFPDLHSELNLSSLELGDSALYFCASSVGLAGGIETQYFGPGTRLLVL.

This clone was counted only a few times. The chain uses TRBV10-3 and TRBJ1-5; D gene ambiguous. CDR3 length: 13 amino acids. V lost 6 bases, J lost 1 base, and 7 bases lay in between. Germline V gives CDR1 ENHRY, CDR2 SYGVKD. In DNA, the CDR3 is TGTGCCATCAGCCAGAACAGCAATCAGCCCCAGCATTTT. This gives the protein CAISQNSNQPQHF.

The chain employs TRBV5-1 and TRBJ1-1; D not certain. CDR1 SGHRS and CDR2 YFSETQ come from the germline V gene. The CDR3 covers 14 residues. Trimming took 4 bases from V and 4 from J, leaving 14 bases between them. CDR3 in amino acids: CASSMTPGSTEAFF. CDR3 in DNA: TGCGCCAGCAGCATGACACCGGGATCCACTGAAGCTTTCTTT.

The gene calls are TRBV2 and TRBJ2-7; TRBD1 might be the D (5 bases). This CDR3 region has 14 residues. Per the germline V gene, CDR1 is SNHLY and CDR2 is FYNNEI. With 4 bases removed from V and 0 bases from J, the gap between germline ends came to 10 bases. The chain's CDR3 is CASSVRQSSYEQYF. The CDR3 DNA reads TGTGCCAGCAGTGTCCGACAGAGCTCCTACGAGCAGTACTTC. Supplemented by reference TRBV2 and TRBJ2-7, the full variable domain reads EPEVTQTPSHQVTQMGQEVILRCVPISNHLYFYWYRQILGQKVEFLVSFYNNEISEKSEIFDDQFSVERPDGSNFTLKIRSTKLEDSAMYFCASSVRQSSYEQYFGPGTRLTVT.

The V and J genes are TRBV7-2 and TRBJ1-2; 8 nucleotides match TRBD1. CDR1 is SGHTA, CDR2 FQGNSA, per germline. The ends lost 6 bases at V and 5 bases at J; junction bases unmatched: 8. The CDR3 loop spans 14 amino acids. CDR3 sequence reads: CASSPGTGEYGYTF. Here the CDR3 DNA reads TGTGCCAGCAGTCCAGGGACAGGAGAATATGGCTACACCTTC.

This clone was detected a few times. As DNA, the CDR3 is TGTGCCAGCAGTCCACAGGGGGCGAACACCGGGGAGCTGTTTTTT. This gives the protein CASSPQGANTGELFF. The genes are TRBV6-4 and TRBJ2-2; TRBD1 agrees at 8 bases. The CDR3 runs 15 residues. Germline V CDR1 and CDR2: MRHNA, SNTAGT. Trimming at V came to 5 bases and at J to 0 bases, leaving 2 bases not matched to a gene.

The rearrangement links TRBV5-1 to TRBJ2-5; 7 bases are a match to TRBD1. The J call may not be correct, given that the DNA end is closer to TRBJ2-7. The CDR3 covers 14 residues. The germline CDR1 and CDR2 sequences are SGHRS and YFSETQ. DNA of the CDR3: TGCGCCAGCAGCTTGAGGACAGGAGCCTACGAGCAGTACTTC. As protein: CASSLRTGAYEQYF.

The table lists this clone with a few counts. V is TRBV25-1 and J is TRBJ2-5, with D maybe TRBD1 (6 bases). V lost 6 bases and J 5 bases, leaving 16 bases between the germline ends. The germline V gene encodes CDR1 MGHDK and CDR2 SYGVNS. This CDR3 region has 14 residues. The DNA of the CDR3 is TGTGCCAGCAGCGGAGACAGGCCTCCGGAGACCCAGTACTTC. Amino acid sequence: CASSGDRPPETQYF.

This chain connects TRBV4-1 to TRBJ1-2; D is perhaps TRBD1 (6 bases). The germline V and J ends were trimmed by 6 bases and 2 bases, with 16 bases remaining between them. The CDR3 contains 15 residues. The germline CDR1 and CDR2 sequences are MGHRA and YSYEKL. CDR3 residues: CASRPRDTLNYGYTF. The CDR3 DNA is TGCGCCAGCAGGCCTCGGGACACCCTAAACTATGGCTACACCTTC.

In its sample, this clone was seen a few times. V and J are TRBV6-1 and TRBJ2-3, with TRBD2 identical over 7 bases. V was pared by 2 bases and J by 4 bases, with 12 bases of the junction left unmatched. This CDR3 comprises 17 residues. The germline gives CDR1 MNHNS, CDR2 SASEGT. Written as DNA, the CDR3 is TGTGCCAGCAGTGAATATTTTGGGGGGGTCTTATCAGATACGCAGTATTTT. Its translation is CASSEYFGGVLSDTQYF.

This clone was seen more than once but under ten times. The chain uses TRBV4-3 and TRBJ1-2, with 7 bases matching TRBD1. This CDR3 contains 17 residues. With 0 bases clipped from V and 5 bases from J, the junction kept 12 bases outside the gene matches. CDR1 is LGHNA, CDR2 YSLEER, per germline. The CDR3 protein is CASSQEWDSATGYGYTF. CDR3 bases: TGCGCCAGCAGCCAAGAATGGGACAGCGCGACAGGGTATGGCTACACCTTC.

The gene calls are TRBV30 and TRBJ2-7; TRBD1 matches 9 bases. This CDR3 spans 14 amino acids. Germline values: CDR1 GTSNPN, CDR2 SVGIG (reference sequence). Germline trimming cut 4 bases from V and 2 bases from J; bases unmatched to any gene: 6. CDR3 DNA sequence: TGTGCCTGGAACCGGGACAGGGTAACCTACGAGCAGTACTTC. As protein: CAWNRDRVTYEQYF.

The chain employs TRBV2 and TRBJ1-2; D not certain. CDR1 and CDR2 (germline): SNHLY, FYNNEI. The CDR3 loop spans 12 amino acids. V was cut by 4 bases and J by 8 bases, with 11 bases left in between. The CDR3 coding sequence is TGTGCCAGCAGTGTCTCGGGAGCCGGCTACACCTTC. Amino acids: CASSVSGAGYTF.

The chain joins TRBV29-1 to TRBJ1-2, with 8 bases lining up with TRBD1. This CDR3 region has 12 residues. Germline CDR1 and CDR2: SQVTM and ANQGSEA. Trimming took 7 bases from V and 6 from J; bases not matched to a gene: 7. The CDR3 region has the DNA TGCAGCGCGAAGGGACAGGCGGATGGCTACACCTTC. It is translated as CSAKGQADGYTF.

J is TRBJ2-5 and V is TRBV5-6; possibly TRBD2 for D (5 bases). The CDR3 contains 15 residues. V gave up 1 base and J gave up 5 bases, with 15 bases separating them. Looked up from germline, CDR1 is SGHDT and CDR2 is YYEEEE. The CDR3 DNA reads TGTGCCAGCAGCTTGATCGGGGAAGGGCCGGAGACCCAGTACTTC. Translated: CASSLIGEGPETQYF.

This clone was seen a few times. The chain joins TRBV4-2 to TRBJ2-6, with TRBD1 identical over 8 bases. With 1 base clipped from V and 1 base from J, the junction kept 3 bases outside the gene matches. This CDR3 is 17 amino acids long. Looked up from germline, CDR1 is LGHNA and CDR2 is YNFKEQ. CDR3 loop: CASSQADRGSGANVLTF. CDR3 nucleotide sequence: TGTGCCAGCAGCCAAGCCGACAGGGGATCTGGGGCCAACGTCCTGACTTTC.

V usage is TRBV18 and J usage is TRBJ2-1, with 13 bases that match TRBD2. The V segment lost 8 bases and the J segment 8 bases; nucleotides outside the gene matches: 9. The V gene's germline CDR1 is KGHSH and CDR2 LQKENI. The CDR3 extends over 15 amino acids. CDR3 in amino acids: CASTLGLAGEDEQFF. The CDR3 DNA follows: TGTGCCAGCACCCTAGGACTAGCGGGGGAGGATGAGCAGTTCTTC.

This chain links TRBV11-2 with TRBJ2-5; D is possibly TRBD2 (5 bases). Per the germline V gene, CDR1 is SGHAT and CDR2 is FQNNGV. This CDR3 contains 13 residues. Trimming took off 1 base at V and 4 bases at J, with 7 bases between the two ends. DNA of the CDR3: TGTGCCAGCAGCTTAGGGCTAGCAGAGACCCAGTACTTC. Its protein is CASSLGLAETQYF.

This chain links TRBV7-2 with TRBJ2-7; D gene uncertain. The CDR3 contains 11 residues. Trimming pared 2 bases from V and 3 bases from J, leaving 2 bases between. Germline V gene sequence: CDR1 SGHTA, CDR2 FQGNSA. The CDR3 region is CASSLHYEQYF. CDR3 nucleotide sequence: TGTGCCAGCAGCTTACACTACGAGCAGTACTTC.

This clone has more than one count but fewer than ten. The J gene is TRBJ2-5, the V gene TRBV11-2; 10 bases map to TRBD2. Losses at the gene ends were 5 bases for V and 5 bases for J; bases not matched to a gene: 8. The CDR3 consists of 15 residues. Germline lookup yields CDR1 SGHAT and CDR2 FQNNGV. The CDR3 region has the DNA TGTGCCAGCAGCCCAGCGGGGGGGCTATGGGAGACCCAGTACTTC. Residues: CASSPAGGLWETQYF.

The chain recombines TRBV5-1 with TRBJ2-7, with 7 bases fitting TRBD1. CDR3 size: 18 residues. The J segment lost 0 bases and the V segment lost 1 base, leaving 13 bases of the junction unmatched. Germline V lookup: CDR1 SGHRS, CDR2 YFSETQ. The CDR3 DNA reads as TGCGCCAGCAGCTTGATGCCCGAACAGGGGCTAAGCTCCTACGAGCAGTACTTC. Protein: CASSLMPEQGLSSYEQYF. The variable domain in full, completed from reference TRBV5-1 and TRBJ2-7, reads KAGVTQTPRYLIKTRGQQVTLSCSPISGHRSVSWYQQTPGQGLQFLFEYFSETQRNKGNFPGRFSGRQFSNSRSEMNVSTLELGDSALYLCASSLMPEQGLSSYEQYFGPGTRLTVT.